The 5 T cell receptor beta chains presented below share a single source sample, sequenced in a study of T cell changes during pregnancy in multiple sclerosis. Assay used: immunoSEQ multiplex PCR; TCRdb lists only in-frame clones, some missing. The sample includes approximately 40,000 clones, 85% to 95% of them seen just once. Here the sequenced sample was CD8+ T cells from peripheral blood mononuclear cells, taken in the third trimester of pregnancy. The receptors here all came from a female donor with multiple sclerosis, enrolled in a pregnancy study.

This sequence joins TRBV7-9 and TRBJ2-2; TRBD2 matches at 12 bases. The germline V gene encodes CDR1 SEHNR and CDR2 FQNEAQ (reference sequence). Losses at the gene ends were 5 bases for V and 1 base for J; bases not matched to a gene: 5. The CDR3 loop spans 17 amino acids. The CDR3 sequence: CASSHTSGGRNTGELFF. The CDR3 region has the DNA TGTGCCAGCAGCCACACTAGCGGGGGGAGGAACACCGGGGAGCTGTTTTTT. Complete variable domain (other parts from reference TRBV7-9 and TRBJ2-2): DTGVSQNPRHKITKRGQNVTFRCDPISEHNRLYWYRQTLGQGPEFLTYFQNEAQLEKSRLLSDRFSAERPKGSFSTLEIQRTEQGDSAMYLCASSHTSGGRNTGELFFGEGSRLTVL.

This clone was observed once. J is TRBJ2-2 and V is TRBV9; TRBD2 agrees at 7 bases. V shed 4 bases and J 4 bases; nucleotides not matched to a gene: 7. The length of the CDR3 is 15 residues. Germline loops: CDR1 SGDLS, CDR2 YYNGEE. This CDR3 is CASSPGGGRTGELFF. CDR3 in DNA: TGTGCCAGCAGCCCTGGGGGGGGACGCACCGGGGAGCTGTTTTTT.

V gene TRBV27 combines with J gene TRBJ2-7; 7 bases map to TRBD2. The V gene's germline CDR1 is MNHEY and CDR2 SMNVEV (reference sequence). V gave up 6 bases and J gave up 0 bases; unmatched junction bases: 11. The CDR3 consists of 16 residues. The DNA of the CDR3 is TGTGCCAGCAGCATTACGGGGGGATCGGGCTCCTACGAGCAGTACTTC. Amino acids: CASSITGGSGSYEQYF.

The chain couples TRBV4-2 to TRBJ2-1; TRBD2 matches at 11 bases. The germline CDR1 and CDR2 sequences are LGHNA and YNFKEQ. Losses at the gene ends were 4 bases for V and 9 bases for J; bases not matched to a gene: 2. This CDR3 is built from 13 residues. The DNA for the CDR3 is TGTGCCAGCAGCCCGGGACTAGCGGTTGAGCAGTTCTTC. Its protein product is CASSPGLAVEQFF.

The CDR3 reads CASSYDRTNTEAFF. The CDR3 DNA sequence: TGTGCCAGCAGTTACGACAGAACGAACACTGAAGCTTTCTTT. The rearrangement joins TRBV6-6 to TRBJ1-1; tentatively, D is TRBD1 (5 bases). The V gene's germline CDR1 is MNHNY and CDR2 SVGAGI (reference sequence). Trimming took 2 bases from V and 1 from J, leaving 8 bases between them. The CDR3 contains 14 residues.